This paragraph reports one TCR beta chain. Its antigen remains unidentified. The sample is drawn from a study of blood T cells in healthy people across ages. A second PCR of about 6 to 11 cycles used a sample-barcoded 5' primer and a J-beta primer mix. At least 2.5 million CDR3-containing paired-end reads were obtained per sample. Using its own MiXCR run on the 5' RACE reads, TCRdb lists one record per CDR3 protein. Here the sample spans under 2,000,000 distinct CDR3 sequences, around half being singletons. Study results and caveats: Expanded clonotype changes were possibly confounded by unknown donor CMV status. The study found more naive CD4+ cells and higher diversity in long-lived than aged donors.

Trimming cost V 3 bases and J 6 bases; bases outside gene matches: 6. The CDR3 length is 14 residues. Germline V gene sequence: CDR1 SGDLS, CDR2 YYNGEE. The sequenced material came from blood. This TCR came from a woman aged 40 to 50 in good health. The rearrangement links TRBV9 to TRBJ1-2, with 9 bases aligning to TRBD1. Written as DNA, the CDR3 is TGTGCCAGCAGCGGCAAACAGGGGGCTGATGGCTACACCTTC. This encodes CASSGKQGADGYTF.